The 19 T cell receptor beta chains reported below all come from one sample, sequenced in a study of T cells after yellow fever vaccination. TCRdb independently ran MiXCR on the 5' RACE reads; one entry per CDR3 protein. Of roughly 340,000 distinct CDR3 sequences listed, 7.5% to 9% are singletons. This material consisted of PBMCs, taken on the day of the first yellow fever vaccination. These receptor sequences come from a man between 18 and 29 years old who received the YFV17D yellow fever vaccine.

The CDR3 sequence is CASSLVFGEWSEAFF. DNA for the CDR3: TGTGCCAGCAGCTTAGTCTTTGGGGAATGGAGTGAAGCTTTCTTT. The genes are TRBV7-2 and TRBJ1-1; no clear D gene. This CDR3 has 15 residues. Germline V lookup: CDR1 SGHTA, CDR2 FQGNSA. The V end was cut by 1 base, the J end by 7 bases, with 16 bases between. Drawing the rest from reference TRBV7-2 and TRBJ1-1, the complete variable domain is GAGVSQSPSNKVTEKGKDVELRCDPISGHTALYWYRQSLGQGLEFLIYFQGNSAPDKSGLPSDRFSAERTGGSVSTLTIQRTQQEDSAVYLCASSLVFGEWSEAFFGQGTRLTVV.

This clonotype was observed a handful of times. The genes are TRBV6-1 and TRBJ1-4; unclear D gene. The CDR3 covers 13 residues. Germline V gene lookup returns CDR1 MNHNS and CDR2 SASEGT. Trimming cost V 8 bases and J 4 bases, with 11 bases left between them. The CDR3 spells CASGGIFNEKLFF. Here the CDR3 DNA reads TGTGCCAGCGGTGGGATATTTAATGAAAAACTGTTTTTT.

This clonotype was seen at least ten times. This rearrangement joins TRBV29-1 to TRBJ2-7, with TRBD1 matching 10 bases. CDR1 and CDR2 from the germline V gene are SQVTM and ANQGSEA. This CDR3 contains 13 residues. With V trimmed by 4 bases and J by 6 bases, 6 bases remained unmatched. CDR3 DNA sequence: TGCAGCGTTGTGGTGACAGGGGGCGGCGAGCAGTACGTC. It translates to CSVVVTGGGEQYV.

This clonotype was seen repeatedly, ten times or more. This chain uses TRBV4-2 with TRBJ1-5; no clear D gene. CDR3 length: 14 residues. Trimming stripped 0 bases from V and 5 bases from J, with 8 bases between. The germline V gene encodes CDR1 LGHNA and CDR2 YNFKEQ. The CDR3 nucleotides read TGTGCCAGCAGCCAAGAGGATGGGGATCAGCCCCAGCATTTT. Encoded protein: CASSQEDGDQPQHF.

This sequence joins TRBV4-2 and TRBJ2-2, with D uncertain. This CDR3 comprises 16 residues. Germline CDR1 and CDR2: LGHNA and YNFKEQ. The V and J ends lost 2 bases and 0 bases respectively, with 10 bases between them. CDR3 protein: CASSQIGGSNTGELFF. The CDR3 DNA follows: TGTGCCAGCAGCCAAATTGGCGGCTCGAACACCGGGGAGCTGTTTTTT.

This clonotype was detected only a few times. The chain recombines TRBV10-2 with TRBJ2-7, with 9 bases that match TRBD2. CDR1 is WSHSY and CDR2 is SAAADI in the germline V gene. The trim removed 1 base at V and 3 bases at J, leaving 4 bases unmatched. This CDR3 is 15 amino acids long. This chain's CDR3 is CASSELASGNYEQYF. For the CDR3, the DNA is TGCGCCAGCAGTGAGTTGGCTAGCGGGAACTACGAGCAGTACTTC.

V and J are TRBV6-1 and TRBJ2-1, with D tentatively TRBD1 or TRBD2 (5 bases each). CDR3 length: 16 residues. V lost 4 bases and J 5 bases, leaving 18 bases between the germline ends. CDR1 is MNHNS, CDR2 SASEGT, per germline. The CDR3 spells CASSVLTGTRDNEQFF. For the CDR3, the DNA is TGTGCCAGCAGTGTCCTGACCGGGACCCGAGACAATGAGCAGTTCTTC.

This clonotype was seen more than once but under ten times. The CDR3 DNA reads as TGCGCCAGCAGCCCGAGGGGGCCAGGATCTACCCACCAAGAGACCCAGTACTTC. It specifies CASSPRGPGSTHQETQYF. The chain carries TRBV4-3 and TRBJ2-5; 7 nucleotides align to TRBD1. V was clipped by 4 bases and J by 0 bases; unmatched bases: 14. There are 18 residues in the CDR3. CDR1 and CDR2 from the germline V gene are LGHNA and YSLEER.

The rearrangement uses TRBV7-3 and TRBJ1-1, with D hard to call. Germline lookup yields CDR1 SGHTA and CDR2 FQGTGA. V was shortened by 3 bases and J by 3 bases, with 11 bases between the two germline ends. The CDR3 is made up of 14 amino acids. In DNA form, the CDR3 reads TGTGCCAGCAGCTTCAACCACGGAGACACTGAAGCTTTCTTT. As protein: CASSFNHGDTEAFF.

In this sample, this clonotype turned up a few times. The chain carries TRBV29-1 and TRBJ1-4, with D perhaps matching TRBD1 (6 bases). V shed 5 bases and J shed 6 bases, with 16 bases lying between them. Per the germline V gene, CDR1 is SQVTM and CDR2 is ANQGSEA. The CDR3 extends over 14 amino acids. The CDR3 here is CSVMKTGRDEKLFF. DNA for the CDR3: TGCAGCGTTATGAAGACAGGCCGAGATGAAAAACTGTTTTTT.

The table lists this clonotype with many counts. The rearrangement links TRBV7-2 to TRBJ1-1; D is undetermined. CDR1 is SGHTA, CDR2 FQGNSA, per germline. The CDR3 spans 12 residues. The V end was cut by 1 base, the J end by 4 bases, with 4 bases between. CDR3 sequence reads: CASSLVSTEAFF. CDR3 coding DNA: TGTGCCAGCAGCTTAGTTTCCACTGAAGCTTTCTTT.

The chain is built from TRBV12-3 or TRBV12-4 and TRBJ2-5; no firm D call. Trimming took 5 bases from V and 4 from J, leaving 11 bases between them. This CDR3 is 13 amino acids long. The CDR3 region is CASSPLSGETQYF. The CDR3 nucleotides are TGTGCCAGCAGTCCCTTATCAGGAGAGACCCAGTACTTC.

This clonotype appeared a few times. V usage is TRBV7-3 and J usage is TRBJ2-1, with D uncertain. The CDR3 has 12 amino acids. The germline V and J ends were trimmed by 3 bases and 10 bases, with 10 bases remaining between them. Germline CDR1 and CDR2: SGHTA and FQGTGA. This CDR3 is CASSLTQGEQFF. The CDR3 region has the DNA TGTGCCAGCAGCTTGACGCAAGGGGAGCAGTTCTTC.

This clonotype was detected only a few times. CDR3: CASGLAPNTGELFF. In nucleotides, the CDR3 is TGTGCTAGTGGTTTAGCGCCGAACACCGGGGAGCTGTTTTTT. The rearrangement joins TRBV12-5 to TRBJ2-2; D gene ambiguous. The CDR3 is 14 residues long. The V gene lost 3 bases and the J gene lost 0 bases, with 5 bases spanning the gap. In germline, CDR1 is LGHNT, CDR2 FRNRAP.

This clonotype was seen at least ten times. The chain couples TRBV12-5 to TRBJ2-1; D is unresolved. In germline, CDR1 is LGHNT, CDR2 FRNRAP. This CDR3 has 13 amino acids. Trimming took 10 bases from V and 1 from J, leaving 11 bases between them. DNA of the CDR3: TGTGCTACCCGACTCGAGTCCTACAATGAGCAGTTCTTC. This gives the protein CATRLESYNEQFF.

This clonotype was seen ten or more times. One end of the junction does not line up with germline, which may come from a read error. The CDR3 sequence is CASSAGTIGGEQFF. DNA of the CDR3: TGCGCCAGCAGCGCCGGGACTATCGGCGGTGAGCAGTTCTTC. The gene calls are TRBV9 and TRBJ2-1; TRBD2 matches 7 bases. CDR3 length equals 14 residues. CDR1 and CDR2 (germline): SGDLS, YYNGEE.

This clonotype was counted ten times or more. The chain combines TRBV20-1 with TRBJ1-6, with D perhaps matching TRBD1 (6 bases). Deletions cut 3 bases from V and 6 bases from J, with 12 bases between. In germline, CDR1 is DFQATT, CDR2 SNEGSKA (reference sequence). The CDR3 consists of 14 residues. The CDR3 DNA is TGCAGTGCTAGTACCCCGGACAGTAATTCACCCCTCCACTTT. Encoded protein: CSASTPDSNSPLHF.

The chain joins TRBV4-1 to TRBJ1-5; unclear D gene. Germline V gives CDR1 MGHRA, CDR2 YSYEKL. V shed 2 bases and J shed 0 bases, with 8 bases lying between them. CDR3 length equals 15 residues. The CDR3 DNA is TGCGCCAGCAGCCAAACAGAAAATAGCAATCAGCCCCAGCATTTT. Translated: CASSQTENSNQPQHF.

The chain carries TRBV5-4 and TRBJ2-5, with 8 positions matching TRBD1. The junction had 9 bases not matched to a gene; V was cut back by 0 bases and J by 5 bases. Looked up from germline, CDR1 is SGHNT and CDR2 is YYREEE (reference sequence). The CDR3 runs 16 residues. The CDR3 nucleotides are TGTGCCAGCAGCTTGGCCCAGGGGGCGTCAAGGGAGACCCAGTACTTC. It encodes CASSLAQGASRETQYF.